A single sample is the source of the 29 T cell receptor beta chains below, sequenced in a study of T cell responses to AZD1222 COVID-19 vaccine. Method: immunoSEQ multiplex PCR; TCRdb's copy keeps in-frame clones and lacks some. The sample has 150,000 to 200,000 clones, about 91% seen once. The sequences come from peripheral blood, collected 28 days after the second AZD1222 dose. All receptors derive from an adult who received the AZD1222 COVID-19 vaccine.

This sequence joins TRBV15 and TRBJ1-4; D remains unclear. Trimming took off 0 bases at V and 6 bases at J, with 11 bases between the two ends. Per germline, CDR1 LNHNV and CDR2 YYDKDF (reference sequence). CDR3 length: 15 amino acids. DNA of the CDR3: TGTGCCACCAGCAGAGATCCCCCGTCGGATGAAAAACTGTTTTTT. Its translation: CATSRDPPSDEKLFF.

The V and J genes are TRBV25-1 and TRBJ2-2, with 8 bases matching TRBD1. V shed 3 bases and J 5 bases; nucleotides not matched to a gene: 5. Germline V gene data show CDR1 as MGHDK and CDR2 as SYGVNS. CDR3 length: 15 amino acids. Here the CDR3 DNA reads TGTGCCAGCAGTGATACGCGGACAGGGACCGGGGAGCTGTTTTTT. Its translation: CASSDTRTGTGELFF.

The J gene is TRBJ2-3, the V gene TRBV27, with TRBD2 matching 10 bases. Germline V gives CDR1 MNHEY, CDR2 SMNVEV (reference sequence). The CDR3 is made up of 17 amino acids. Trimming cost V 6 bases and J 4 bases; bases outside gene matches: 13. The chain's CDR3 is CASSPVILAGRPDTQYF. In DNA, the CDR3 is TGTGCCAGCAGCCCTGTCATACTAGCGGGACGACCAGATACGCAGTATTTT.

This clone was counted a few times. This rearrangement joins TRBV28 to TRBJ2-7; 12 bases align to TRBD2. Germline V gives CDR1 MDHEN, CDR2 SYDVKM. The CDR3 spans 15 residues. V was clipped by 5 bases and J by 6 bases; unmatched bases: 8. CDR3 loop: CASSATSGRSGEQYF. The DNA of the CDR3 is TGTGCCAGCAGTGCCACTAGCGGGAGGTCAGGCGAGCAGTACTTC.

The chain carries TRBV3-1 (or the pseudogene TRBV3-2) and TRBJ1-3; D remains unclear. Germline V gene lookup returns CDR1 LGHDT and CDR2 YNNKEL (reference sequence). Trimming removed 0 bases at V and 0 bases at J, with 6 bases between. The CDR3 contains 15 residues. Written as DNA, the CDR3 is TGTGCCAGCAGCCAAGATACAGTCTCTGGAAACACCATATATTTT. Translated, it gives CASSQDTVSGNTIYF.

This clone was observed a few times. This chain uses TRBV7-2 with TRBJ1-4; a weak D match, TRBD1 (5 bases). Germline CDR1 and CDR2: SGHTA and FQGNSA. The V gene lost 5 bases and the J gene lost 7 bases, with 20 bases spanning the gap. The CDR3 is 16 amino acids. CDR3: CASSPPGTRSTEKLFF. Written as DNA, the CDR3 is TGTGCCAGCAGCCCGCCCGGGACTCGGTCTACTGAAAAACTGTTTTTT.

The chain joins TRBV5-1 to TRBJ1-1; no reliable D call. This CDR3 is built from 14 residues. Per the germline V gene, CDR1 is SGHRS and CDR2 is YFSETQ. The V gene lost 0 bases and the J gene lost 3 bases, with 9 bases spanning the gap. CDR3 DNA sequence: TGCGCCAGCAGCTTGGCTGGGGTCGACACTGAAGCTTTCTTT. Its translation is CASSLAGVDTEAFF.

V and J are TRBV7-2 and TRBJ2-7, with a tentative D call TRBD1 (6 bases). The CDR3 is made up of 15 amino acids. Germline CDR1 reads SGHTA; CDR2 reads FQGNSA. The V gene lost 1 base and the J gene lost 3 bases, with 13 bases spanning the gap. Here the CDR3 DNA reads TGTGCCAGCAGCTTAGTCCCGGGACACTACTACGAGCAGTACTTC. Its protein is CASSLVPGHYYEQYF.

The V gene is TRBV14, the J gene TRBJ1-2, with 9 bases lining up with TRBD1. The CDR3 has 15 amino acids. V dropped 0 bases and J dropped 6; count of bases not matched to a gene: 5. Germline V gene sequence: CDR1 SGHDN, CDR2 FVKESK. CDR3: CASSQDWRQGDGYTF. CDR3 nucleotide sequence: TGTGCCAGCAGCCAAGATTGGAGACAGGGGGATGGCTACACCTTC.

The chain recombines TRBV12-3 or TRBV12-4 with TRBJ1-1; D unresolved. This CDR3 contains 11 residues. V lost 2 bases and J lost 5, with 3 bases in between. The CDR3 DNA reads TGTGCCAGCAGTTTAAGGACTGAAGCTTTCTTT. The encoded protein is CASSLRTEAFF.

This clone turned up a few times. The chain couples TRBV18 to TRBJ1-5, with 7 positions matching TRBD1. Trimming took 3 bases from V and 4 from J; bases not matched to a gene: 3. Per the germline V gene, CDR1 is KGHSH and CDR2 is LQKENI. There are 14 residues in the CDR3. In DNA, the CDR3 is TGTGCCAGCTCACCCGGACAGGCTAATCAGCCCCAGCATTTT. It translates to CASSPGQANQPQHF.

The rearrangement uses TRBV4-2 and TRBJ2-3, with D uncertain. This CDR3 comprises 15 residues. Germline V lookup: CDR1 LGHNA, CDR2 YNFKEQ. V was clipped by 0 bases and J by 1 base, with 8 bases between them. CDR3 bases: TGTGCCAGCAGCCAAGAAGGGCAGGGCACAGATACGCAGTATTTT. Protein: CASSQEGQGTDTQYF.

The rearrangement links TRBV5-1 to TRBJ1-1, with 10 bases matching TRBD1. This CDR3 spans 14 amino acids. V lost 5 bases to trimming and J lost 7 bases; unmatched junction nucleotides: 8. The germline V gene has CDR1 SGHRS and CDR2 YFSETQ. CDR3 protein: CASSLDRGRDEAFF. Written as DNA, the CDR3 is TGCGCCAGCAGTTTAGACAGGGGGCGGGATGAAGCTTTCTTT.

The DNA for the CDR3 is TGTGCCAGCAGCTTGGGGGGGACACCTAATGAAAAACTGTTTTTT. Its translation is CASSLGGTPNEKLFF. The chain has TRBV5-4 and TRBJ1-4, with D perhaps matching TRBD1 (6 bases). The V and J ends lost 0 bases and 3 bases respectively, with 9 bases between them. The CDR3 consists of 15 residues. Germline V lookup: CDR1 SGHNT, CDR2 YYREEE (reference sequence).

V usage is TRBV12-3 or TRBV12-4 and J usage is TRBJ2-1; D gene uncertain. V was pared by 5 bases and J by 15 bases, with 17 bases between. This CDR3 region has 12 residues. The CDR3 nucleotides are TGTGCCAGCAGTCAATGGGTGGGGATGGGGTTCTTC. Amino acids: CASSQWVGMGFF.

This chain joins TRBV6-5 and TRBJ1-6; 8 nucleotides align to TRBD1. CDR3 length: 14 amino acids. The J segment lost 8 bases and the V segment lost 9 bases, leaving 9 bases of the junction unmatched. Germline-derived CDR1 and CDR2 are MNHEY and SVGAGI. For the CDR3, the DNA is TGTGCCAGTTTGTATGGGACAGGCCATTCACCCCTCCACTTT. Protein: CASLYGTGHSPLHF.

The J gene is TRBJ1-6, the V gene TRBV7-9; D is unresolved. V lost 5 bases, J lost 8 bases, and 7 bases lay in between. Germline CDR1 SEHNR, CDR2 FQNEAQ (reference sequence). The CDR3 is 12 amino acids. The CDR3 is CASSLQYSPLHF. The CDR3 DNA follows: TGTGCCAGCAGCCTCCAGTATTCACCCCTCCACTTT.

This clone appeared a few times. This chain connects TRBV29-1 to TRBJ2-3; TRBD1 matches at 7 bases. The CDR3 has 15 residues. V lost 0 bases and J lost 8; bases outside the gene matches: 11. The germline V gene has CDR1 SQVTM and CDR2 ANQGSEA. The CDR3 reads CSVEDGGRGSGTQYF. CDR3 sequence (DNA): TGCAGCGTTGAAGATGGTGGCAGGGGGTCGGGTACGCAGTATTTT.

The chain carries TRBV10-2 and TRBJ1-2; D uncertain. V was shortened by 3 bases and J by 3 bases, with 8 bases between the two germline ends. The CDR3 contains 13 residues. Germline CDR1 is WSHSY and CDR2 is SAAADI. The CDR3 DNA follows: TGCGCCAGCAGTGACCGGGCTTACTATGGCTACACCTTC. It yields the protein CASSDRAYYGYTF.

This rearrangement joins TRBV25-1 to TRBJ1-1; the D is unclear. CDR1 and CDR2 from the germline V gene are MGHDK and SYGVNS. The CDR3 is made up of 12 amino acids. The ends were cut back, 3 bases at V and 3 bases at J, with 5 bases in the middle. The DNA of the CDR3 is TGTGCCAGCAGTGATGCCCACACTGAAGCTTTCTTT. Translation: CASSDAHTEAFF.

J is TRBJ1-3 and V is TRBV7-2; D perhaps matches TRBD1 (5 bases). This CDR3 has 15 residues. CDR1 SGHTA and CDR2 FQGNSA come from the germline V gene. The ends were cut back, 4 bases at V and 4 bases at J, with 14 bases in the middle. CDR3 DNA sequence: TGTGCCAGCAGCTGGTATGCAGGGTCGGGAAACACCATATATTTT. Its translation is CASSWYAGSGNTIYF. The whole variable domain, filled in from reference TRBV7-2 and TRBJ1-3, reads GAGVSQSPSNKVTEKGKDVELRCDPISGHTALYWYRQSLGQGLEFLIYFQGNSAPDKSGLPSDRFSAERTGGSVSTLTIQRTQQEDSAVYLCASSWYAGSGNTIYFGEGSWLTVV.

The chain couples TRBV7-2 to TRBJ2-1; TRBD1 matches 8 bases. V dropped 9 bases and J dropped 0; count of bases not matched to a gene: 7. This CDR3 has 15 amino acids. CDR1 and CDR2 (germline): SGHTA, FQGNSA. The CDR3 loop is CASVRDRSSYNEQFF. In DNA, the CDR3 is TGTGCCAGTGTAAGGGACAGGAGCTCCTACAATGAGCAGTTCTTC.

This clone was seen at least ten times. The CDR3 here is CASSEGQNTGELFF. CDR3 nucleotides: TGTGCCAGCAGTGAGGGACAGAACACCGGGGAGCTGTTTTTT. The gene calls are TRBV6-4 and TRBJ2-2; TRBD1 might be the D (6 bases). V was pared by 3 bases and J by 1 base, with 6 bases between. In germline, CDR1 is MRHNA, CDR2 SNTAGT. The CDR3 contains 14 residues.

The genes are TRBV25-1 and TRBJ1-2; a weak D match, TRBD1 (6 bases). There are 14 residues in the CDR3. V shed 0 bases and J shed 8 bases, with 13 bases lying between them. The germline CDR1 and CDR2 sequences are MGHDK and SYGVNS. CDR3 DNA sequence: TGTGCCAGCAGTGAATACCCAGGGGCCAAGGGCTACACCTTC. Its protein product is CASSEYPGAKGYTF.

The rearrangement joins TRBV2 to TRBJ2-2; no firm D call. There are 13 residues in the CDR3. The V gene lost 7 bases and the J gene lost 4 bases, with 10 bases spanning the gap. Germline-derived CDR1 and CDR2 are SNHLY and FYNNEI. CDR3 protein: CASTELGTGELFF. The CDR3 DNA reads as TGTGCCAGCACCGAGCTGGGCACCGGGGAGCTGTTTTTT.

The CDR3 sequence is CASSGQSHGYYGYTF. DNA of the CDR3: TGTGCCAGCTCAGGTCAGTCTCATGGATACTATGGCTACACCTTC. This chain links TRBV18 with TRBJ1-2; D gene unclear. CDR1 and CDR2 (germline): KGHSH, LQKENI. The CDR3 contains 15 residues. V was pared by 5 bases and J by 3 bases, with 16 bases between.

This clone was seen only once. In nucleotides, the CDR3 is TGTGCCAGCAGTTACGCGGACAGGGGGTATAATTCACCCCTCCACTTT. Its protein product is CASSYADRGYNSPLHF. This sequence joins TRBV6-2 or TRBV6-3 and TRBJ1-6; TRBD1 matches 10 bases. The CDR3 extends over 16 amino acids. Trimming cost V 2 bases and J 4 bases; bases outside gene matches: 2. Germline V CDR1 and CDR2: MNHEY, SVGEGT.

This clone was detected only a few times. The V call is TRBV30, the J call TRBJ1-3, with D hard to call. V shed 0 bases and J shed 0 bases, with 15 bases lying between them. This CDR3 spans 17 amino acids. CDR1 is GTSNPN, CDR2 SVGIG, per germline (reference sequence). CDR3 coding DNA: TGTGCCTGGAGTGTATCAAGTCGGCGTGCCTCTGGAAACACCATATATTTT. It is translated as CAWSVSSRRASGNTIYF. Filled out from reference TRBV30 and TRBJ1-3, the complete variable domain reads SQTIHQWPATLVQPVGSPLSLECTVEGTSNPNLYWYRQAAGRGLQLLFYSVGIGQISSEVPQNLSASRPQDRQFILSSKKLLLSDSGFYLCAWSVSSRRASGNTIYFGEGSWLTVV.

This chain links TRBV30 with TRBJ2-4; 7 nucleotides align to TRBD2. The germline CDR1 and CDR2 sequences are GTSNPN and SVGIG (reference sequence). V lost 6 bases, J lost 0 bases, and 11 bases stayed unmatched. This CDR3 is 16 amino acids long. CDR3 amino acids: CACAMGRALAKNIQYF. The CDR3 DNA reads TGTGCCTGTGCGATGGGGAGGGCACTAGCCAAAAACATTCAGTACTTC.